The 6 T cell receptor beta chains reported below all come from one sample, sequenced in a study of post-analysis software for immune sequencing data. Study-wide findings and caveats: In patients, TRBV5-6, TRBV5-1 and TRBV20-1 belonged to several TRBV segments found more frequently than in controls.

For these TCRs, the target antigens are not known. Unique molecular identifiers had been added to the TCR beta cDNA libraries. Via MiXCR, TCRdb re-called the PCR reads, giving one row per CDR3 protein. The sample has about 620,000 distinct CDR3 sequences; around 40% are singletons. Sequencing input: blood. These receptors came from a girl aged 10 to 17 with multiple sclerosis.

This clonotype appeared a few times. This chain uses TRBV12-3 or TRBV12-4 with TRBJ2-1; TRBD2 is a possible D gene (6 bases). The J call is doubtful: the DNA matches TRBJ2-7 better. The CDR3 sequence is 14 residues long. The CDR3 bases are TGTGCCAGCAGTTTGGTCGGGACTCCCACCGAGCAGTACTTC. It codes for CASSLVGTPTEQYF.

The gene calls are TRBV10-3 and TRBJ1-5, with D perhaps TRBD1 (5 bases). V was pared by 8 bases and J by 5 bases, with 13 bases between. Germline CDR1 reads ENHRY; CDR2 reads SYGVKD. The CDR3 has 13 amino acids. The CDR3 sequence is CAIGGGTDQPQHF. CDR3 nucleotide sequence: TGTGCCATCGGTGGAGGGACTGATCAGCCCCAGCATTTT.

The V call is TRBV20-1, the J call TRBJ1-1; D call uncertain. The CDR3 extends over 13 amino acids. V gave up 6 bases and J gave up 1 base, with 12 bases separating them. In germline, CDR1 is DFQATT, CDR2 SNEGSKA (reference sequence). Here the CDR3 DNA reads TGCAGTGCCACCGGGGATAGGAACACTGAAGCTTTCTTT. Protein product: CSATGDRNTEAFF.

The chain combines TRBV5-1 with TRBJ2-7; 13 bases map to TRBD2. Trimming cost V 0 bases and J 2 bases; bases outside gene matches: 17. The CDR3 is made up of 21 amino acids. Per the germline V gene, CDR1 is SGHRS and CDR2 is YFSETQ. The CDR3 DNA follows: TGCGCCAGCAGCTTGGAGGTGGGGGGCGGACTAGCGGGAGCTTGGACCTACGAGCAGTACTTC. As protein: CASSLEVGGGLAGAWTYEQYF.

This clonotype has a count of ten or more. The chain is built from TRBV29-1 and TRBJ2-7, with D possibly TRBD2 on 6 matching bases. The CDR3 contains 16 residues. The germline V and J ends were trimmed by 7 bases and 4 bases, with 26 bases remaining between them. Germline CDR1 SQVTM, CDR2 ANQGSEA. CDR3 coding DNA: TGCAGCGCCCGACTAACTAGCCTCCAACGGGGGTACGAGCAGTACTTC. Residues: CSARLTSLQRGYEQYF.

The V call is TRBV7-9, the J call TRBJ2-7; 9 bases map to TRBD2. Germline V gene sequence: CDR1 SEHNR, CDR2 FQNEAQ (reference sequence). The CDR3 has 14 amino acids. Trimming at V came to 6 bases and at J to 6 bases, leaving 9 bases not matched to a gene. Here the CDR3 DNA reads TGTGCCAGCAGGGCGGGAGGGACCTCCCTCGAGCAGTACTTC. Translating it yields CASRAGGTSLEQYF.